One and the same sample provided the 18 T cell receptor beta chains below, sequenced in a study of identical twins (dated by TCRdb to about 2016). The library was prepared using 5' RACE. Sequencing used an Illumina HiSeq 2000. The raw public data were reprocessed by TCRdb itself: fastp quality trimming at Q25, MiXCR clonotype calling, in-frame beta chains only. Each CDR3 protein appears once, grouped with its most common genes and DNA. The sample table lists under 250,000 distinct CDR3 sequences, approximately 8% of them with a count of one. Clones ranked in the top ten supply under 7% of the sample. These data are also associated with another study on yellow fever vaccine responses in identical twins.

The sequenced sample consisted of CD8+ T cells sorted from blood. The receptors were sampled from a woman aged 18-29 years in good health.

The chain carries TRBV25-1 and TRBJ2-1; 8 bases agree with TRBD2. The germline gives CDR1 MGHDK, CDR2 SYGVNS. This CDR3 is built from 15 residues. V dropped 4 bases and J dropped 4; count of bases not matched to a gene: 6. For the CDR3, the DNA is TGTGCCAGCAGTGCCCCGGGACTAGAATACAATGAGCAGTTCTTC. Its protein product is CASSAPGLEYNEQFF.

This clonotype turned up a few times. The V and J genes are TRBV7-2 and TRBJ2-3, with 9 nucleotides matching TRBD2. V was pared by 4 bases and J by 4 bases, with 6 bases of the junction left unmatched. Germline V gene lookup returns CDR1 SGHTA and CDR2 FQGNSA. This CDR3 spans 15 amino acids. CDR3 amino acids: CASSSGVAGADTQYF. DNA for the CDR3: TGTGCCAGCAGCTCCGGGGTAGCGGGGGCAGATACGCAGTATTTT.

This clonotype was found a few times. The CDR3 here is CASSLGGALYGYTF. The CDR3 region has the DNA TGTGCCAGCAGCTTAGGAGGGGCGCTTTATGGCTACACCTTC. This sequence joins TRBV7-9 and TRBJ1-2, with D perhaps TRBD1 (5 bases). The CDR3 is 14 amino acids. Between the trimmed V and J ends, which lost 1 base and 5 bases, there was a span of 11 bases. Germline V gives CDR1 SEHNR, CDR2 FQNEAQ (reference sequence).

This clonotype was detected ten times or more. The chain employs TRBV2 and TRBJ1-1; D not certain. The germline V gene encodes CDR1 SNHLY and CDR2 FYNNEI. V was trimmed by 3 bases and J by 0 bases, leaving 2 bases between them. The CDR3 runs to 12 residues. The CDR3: CASSDLNTEAFF. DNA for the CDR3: TGTGCCAGCAGTGATTTGAACACTGAAGCTTTCTTT. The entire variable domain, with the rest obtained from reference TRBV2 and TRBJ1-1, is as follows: EPEVTQTPSHQVTQMGQEVILRCVPISNHLYFYWYRQILGQKVEFLVSFYNNEISEKSEIFDDQFSVERPDGSNFTLKIRSTKLEDSAMYFCASSDLNTEAFFGQGTRLTVV.

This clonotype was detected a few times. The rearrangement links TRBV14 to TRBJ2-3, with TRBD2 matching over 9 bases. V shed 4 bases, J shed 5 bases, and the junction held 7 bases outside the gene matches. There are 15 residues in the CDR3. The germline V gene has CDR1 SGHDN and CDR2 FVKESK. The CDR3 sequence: CASSPIGTSLDTQYF. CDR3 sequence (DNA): TGTGCCAGCAGCCCTATCGGGACTAGCTTAGATACGCAGTATTTT.

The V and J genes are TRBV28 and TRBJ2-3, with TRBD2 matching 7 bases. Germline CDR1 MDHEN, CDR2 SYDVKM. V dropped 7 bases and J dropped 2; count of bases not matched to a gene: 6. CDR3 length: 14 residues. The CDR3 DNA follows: TGTGCCAGCAACCCGGCGGGGGACACAGATACGCAGTATTTT. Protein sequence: CASNPAGDTDTQYF.

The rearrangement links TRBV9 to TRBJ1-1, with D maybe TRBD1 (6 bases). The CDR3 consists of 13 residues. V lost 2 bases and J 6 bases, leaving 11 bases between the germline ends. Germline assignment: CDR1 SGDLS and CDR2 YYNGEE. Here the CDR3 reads CASSVNQGSEAFF. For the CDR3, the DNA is TGTGCCAGCAGCGTTAACCAGGGGTCTGAAGCTTTCTTT. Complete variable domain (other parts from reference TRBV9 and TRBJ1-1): DSGVTQTPKHLITATGQRVTLRCSPRSGDLSVYWYQQSLDQGLQFLIQYYNGEERAKGNILERFSAQQFPDLHSELNLSSLELGDSALYFCASSVNQGSEAFFGQGTRLTVV.

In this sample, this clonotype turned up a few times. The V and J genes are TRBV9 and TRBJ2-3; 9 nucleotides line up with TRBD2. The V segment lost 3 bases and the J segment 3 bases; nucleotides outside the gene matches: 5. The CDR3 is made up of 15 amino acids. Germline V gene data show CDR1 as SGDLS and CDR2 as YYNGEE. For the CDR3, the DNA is TGTGCCAGCAGCGACGCTAGCGGGGTGACAGATACGCAGTATTTT. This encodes CASSDASGVTDTQYF.

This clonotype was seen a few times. CDR3 coding DNA: TGTGCCAGCAGCTTTGGGACTAGCCGTAAAGAGACCCAGTACTTC. Translating gives CASSFGTSRKETQYF. The V gene is TRBV2, the J gene TRBJ2-5, with TRBD2 matching over 9 bases. The CDR3 has 15 residues. Germline V gives CDR1 SNHLY, CDR2 FYNNEI. With V trimmed by 6 bases and J by 3 bases, 8 bases remained unmatched.

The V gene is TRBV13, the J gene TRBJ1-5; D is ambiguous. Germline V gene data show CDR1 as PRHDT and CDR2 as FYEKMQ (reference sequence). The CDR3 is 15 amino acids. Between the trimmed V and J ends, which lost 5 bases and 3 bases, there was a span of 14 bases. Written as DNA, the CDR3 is TGTGCCAGCAGCGACGGCAGCGAACCCAATCAGCCCCAGCATTTT. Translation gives CASSDGSEPNQPQHF.

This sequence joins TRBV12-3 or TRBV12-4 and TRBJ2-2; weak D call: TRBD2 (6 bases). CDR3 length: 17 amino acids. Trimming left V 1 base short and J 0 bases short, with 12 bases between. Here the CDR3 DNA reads TGTGCCAGCAGTTTAGGGGGGGTTGGGGCGAACACCGGGGAGCTGTTTTTT. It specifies CASSLGGVGANTGELFF.

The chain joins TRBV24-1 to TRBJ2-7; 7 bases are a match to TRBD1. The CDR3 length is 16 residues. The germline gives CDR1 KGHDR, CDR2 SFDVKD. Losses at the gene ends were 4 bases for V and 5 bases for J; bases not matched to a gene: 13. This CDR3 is CATSDRDSSLRHEQYF. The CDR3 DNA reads TGTGCCACCAGTGACCGGGACAGTAGCCTTCGACACGAGCAGTACTTC.

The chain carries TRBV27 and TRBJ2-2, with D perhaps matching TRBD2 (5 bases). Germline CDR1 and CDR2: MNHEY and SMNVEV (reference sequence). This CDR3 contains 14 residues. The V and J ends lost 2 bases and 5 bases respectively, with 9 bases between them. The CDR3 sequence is CASSLGSLTGELFF. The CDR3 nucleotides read TGTGCCAGCAGTTTAGGGAGTTTAACCGGGGAGCTGTTTTTT.

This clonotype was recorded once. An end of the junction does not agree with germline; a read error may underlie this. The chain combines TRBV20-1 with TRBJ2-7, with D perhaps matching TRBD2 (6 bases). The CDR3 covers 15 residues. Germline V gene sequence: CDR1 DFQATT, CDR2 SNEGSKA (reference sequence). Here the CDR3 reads CIARVERAPSYEQYF. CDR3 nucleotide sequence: TGCATTGCTAGAGTTGAGCGGGCACCATCCTACGAGCAGTACTTC.

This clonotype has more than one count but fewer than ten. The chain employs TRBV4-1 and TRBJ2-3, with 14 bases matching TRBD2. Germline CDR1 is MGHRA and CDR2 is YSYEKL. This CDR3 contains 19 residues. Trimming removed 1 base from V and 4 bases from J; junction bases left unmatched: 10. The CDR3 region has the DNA TGCGCCAGCAGCCAAGCCGAATTTAAGACTAGCGGGGGGGCAGATACGCAGTATTTT. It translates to CASSQAEFKTSGGADTQYF.

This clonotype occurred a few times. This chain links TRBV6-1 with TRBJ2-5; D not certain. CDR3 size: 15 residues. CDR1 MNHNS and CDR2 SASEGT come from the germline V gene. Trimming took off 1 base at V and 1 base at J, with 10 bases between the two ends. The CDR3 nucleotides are TGTGCCAGCAGTGAAGTATCAGGATCCCAAGAGACCCAGTACTTC. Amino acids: CASSEVSGSQETQYF.

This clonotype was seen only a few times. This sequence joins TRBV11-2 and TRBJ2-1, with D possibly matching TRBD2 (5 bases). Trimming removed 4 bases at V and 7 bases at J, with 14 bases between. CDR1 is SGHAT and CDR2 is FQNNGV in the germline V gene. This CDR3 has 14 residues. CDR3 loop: CASSSGALDNEQFF. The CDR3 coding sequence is TGTGCCAGCAGCTCGGGTGCACTAGATAATGAGCAGTTCTTC.

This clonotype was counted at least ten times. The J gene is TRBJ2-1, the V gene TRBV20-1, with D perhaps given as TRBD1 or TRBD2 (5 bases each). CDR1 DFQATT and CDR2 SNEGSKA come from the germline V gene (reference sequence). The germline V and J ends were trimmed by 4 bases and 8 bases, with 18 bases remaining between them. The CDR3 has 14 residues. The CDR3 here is CSATPWGSSYEQFF. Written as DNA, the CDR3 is TGCAGTGCTACTCCCTGGGGGAGTTCCTATGAGCAGTTCTTC.